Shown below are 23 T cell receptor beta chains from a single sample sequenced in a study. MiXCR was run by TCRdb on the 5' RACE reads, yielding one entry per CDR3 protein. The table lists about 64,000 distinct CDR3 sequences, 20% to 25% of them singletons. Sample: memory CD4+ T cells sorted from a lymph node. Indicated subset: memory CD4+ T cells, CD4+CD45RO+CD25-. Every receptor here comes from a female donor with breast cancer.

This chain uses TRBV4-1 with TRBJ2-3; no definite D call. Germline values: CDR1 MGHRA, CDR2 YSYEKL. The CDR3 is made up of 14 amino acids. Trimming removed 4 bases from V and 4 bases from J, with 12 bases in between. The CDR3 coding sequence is TGCGCCAGCAGCCGAGTCCTTGCATCAGATACGCAGTATTTT. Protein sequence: CASSRVLASDTQYF.

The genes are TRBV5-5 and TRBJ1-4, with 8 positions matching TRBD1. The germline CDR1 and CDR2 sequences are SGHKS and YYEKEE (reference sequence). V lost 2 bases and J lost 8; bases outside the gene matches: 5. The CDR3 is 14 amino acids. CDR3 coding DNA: TGTGCCAGCAGCTTACAGACAGGGGAGGAAAAACTGTTTTTT. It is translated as CASSLQTGEEKLFF. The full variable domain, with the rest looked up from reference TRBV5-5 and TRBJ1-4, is DAGVTQSPTHLIKTRGQQVTLRCSPISGHKSVSWYQQVLGQGPQFIFQYYEKEERGRGNFPDRFSARQFPNYSSELNVNALLLGDSALYLCASSLQTGEEKLFFGSGTQLSVL.

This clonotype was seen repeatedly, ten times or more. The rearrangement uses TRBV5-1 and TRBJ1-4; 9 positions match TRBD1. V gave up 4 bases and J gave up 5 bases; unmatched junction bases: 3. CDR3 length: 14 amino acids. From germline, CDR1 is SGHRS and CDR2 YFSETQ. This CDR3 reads CASSLGTGNEKLFF. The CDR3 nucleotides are TGCGCCAGCAGCCTTGGGACAGGGAATGAAAAACTGTTTTTT.

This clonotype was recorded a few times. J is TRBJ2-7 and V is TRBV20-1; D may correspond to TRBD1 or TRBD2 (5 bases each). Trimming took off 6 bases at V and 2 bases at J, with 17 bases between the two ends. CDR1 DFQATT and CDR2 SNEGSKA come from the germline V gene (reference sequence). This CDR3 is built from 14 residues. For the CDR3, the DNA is TGCAGTGCAAAAGGGGACGCAGGCACCTACGAGCAGTACTTC. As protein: CSAKGDAGTYEQYF.

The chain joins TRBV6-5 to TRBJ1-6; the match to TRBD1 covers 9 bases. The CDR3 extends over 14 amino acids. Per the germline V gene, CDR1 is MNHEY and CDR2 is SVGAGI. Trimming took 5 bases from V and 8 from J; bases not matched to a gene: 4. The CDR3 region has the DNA TGTGCCAGCAGTAACAGGGGGCGCGATTCACCCCTCCACTTT. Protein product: CASSNRGRDSPLHF.

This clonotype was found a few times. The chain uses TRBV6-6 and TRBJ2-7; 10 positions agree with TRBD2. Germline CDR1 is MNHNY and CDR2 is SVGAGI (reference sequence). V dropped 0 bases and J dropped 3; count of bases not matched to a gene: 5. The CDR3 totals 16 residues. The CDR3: CASSYSMLAGVYEQYF. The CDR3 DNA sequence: TGTGCCAGCAGTTACTCGATGCTAGCGGGAGTCTACGAGCAGTACTTC.

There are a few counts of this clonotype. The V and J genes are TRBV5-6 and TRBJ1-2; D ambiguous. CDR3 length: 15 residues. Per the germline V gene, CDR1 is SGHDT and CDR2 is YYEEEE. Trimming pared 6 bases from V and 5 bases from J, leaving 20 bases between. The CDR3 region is CASILAGPALYGYTF. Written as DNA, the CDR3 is TGTGCCAGCATCCTCGCCGGGCCCGCTTTATATGGCTACACCTTC.

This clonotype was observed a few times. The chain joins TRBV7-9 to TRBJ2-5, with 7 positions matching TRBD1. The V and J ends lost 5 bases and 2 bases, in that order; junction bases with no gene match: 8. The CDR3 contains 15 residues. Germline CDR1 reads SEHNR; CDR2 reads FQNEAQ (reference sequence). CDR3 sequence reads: CASSPRQGPQETQYF. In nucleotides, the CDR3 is TGTGCCAGCAGCCCGCGACAGGGACCACAAGAGACCCAGTACTTC.

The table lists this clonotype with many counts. The CDR3 here is CSARGPEAGKYTDTQYF. Here the CDR3 DNA reads TGCAGTGCTAGAGGTCCCGAAGCGGGGAAATACACAGATACGCAGTATTTT. This rearrangement joins TRBV20-1 to TRBJ2-3; 7 bases agree with TRBD2. Germline V gene data show CDR1 as DFQATT and CDR2 as SNEGSKA (reference sequence). Trimming at V came to 1 base and at J to 2 bases, leaving 12 bases not matched to a gene. CDR3 length: 17 amino acids.

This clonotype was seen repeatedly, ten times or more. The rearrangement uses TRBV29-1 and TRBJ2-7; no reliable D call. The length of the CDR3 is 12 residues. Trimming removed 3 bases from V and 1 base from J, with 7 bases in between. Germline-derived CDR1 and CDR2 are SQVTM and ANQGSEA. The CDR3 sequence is CSVESPSYEQYF. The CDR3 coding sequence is TGCAGCGTTGAGTCTCCGTCCTACGAGCAGTACTTC.

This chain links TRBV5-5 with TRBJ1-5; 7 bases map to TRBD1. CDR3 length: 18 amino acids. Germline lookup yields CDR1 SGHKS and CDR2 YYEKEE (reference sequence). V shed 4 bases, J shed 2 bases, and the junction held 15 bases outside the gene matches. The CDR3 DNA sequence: TGTGCCAGCAGCCCTCGAACCCTGACAGGGACGGGCAATCAGCCCCAGCATTTT. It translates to CASSPRTLTGTGNQPQHF. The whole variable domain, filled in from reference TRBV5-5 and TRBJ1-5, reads DAGVTQSPTHLIKTRGQQVTLRCSPISGHKSVSWYQQVLGQGPQFIFQYYEKEERGRGNFPDRFSARQFPNYSSELNVNALLLGDSALYLCASSPRTLTGTGNQPQHFGDGTRLSIL.

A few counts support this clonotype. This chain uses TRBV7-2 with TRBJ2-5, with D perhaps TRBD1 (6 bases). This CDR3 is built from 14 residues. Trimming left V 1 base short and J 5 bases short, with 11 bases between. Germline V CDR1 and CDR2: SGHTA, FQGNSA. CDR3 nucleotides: TGTGCCAGCAGCTTAGGAACCCAGGGGGAGACCCAGTACTTC. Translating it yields CASSLGTQGETQYF.

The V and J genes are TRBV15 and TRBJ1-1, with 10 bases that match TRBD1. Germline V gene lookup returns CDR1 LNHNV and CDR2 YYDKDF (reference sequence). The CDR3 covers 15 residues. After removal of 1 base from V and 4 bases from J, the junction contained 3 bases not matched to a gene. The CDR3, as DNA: TGTGCCACCAGCAGAGTCCGGACAGGGGGCACTGAAGCTTTCTTT. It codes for CATSRVRTGGTEAFF.

The CDR3 reads CASSPPYYRKGNQPQHF. As DNA, the CDR3 is TGTGCCAGCAGCCCCCCTTACTACAGGAAGGGCAATCAGCCCCAGCATTTT. The rearrangement links TRBV28 to TRBJ1-5; tentative D call: TRBD1 (5 bases). The CDR3 totals 17 residues. Germline V CDR1 and CDR2: MDHEN, SYDVKM. Trimming stripped 6 bases from V and 2 bases from J, with 20 bases between. The complete variable domain, with remaining parts taken from reference TRBV28 and TRBJ1-5, reads DVKVTQSSRYLVKRTGEKVFLECVQDMDHENMFWYRQDPGLGLRLIYFSYDVKMKEKGDIPEGYSVSREKKERFSLILESASTNQTSMYLCASSPPYYRKGNQPQHFGDGTRLSIL.

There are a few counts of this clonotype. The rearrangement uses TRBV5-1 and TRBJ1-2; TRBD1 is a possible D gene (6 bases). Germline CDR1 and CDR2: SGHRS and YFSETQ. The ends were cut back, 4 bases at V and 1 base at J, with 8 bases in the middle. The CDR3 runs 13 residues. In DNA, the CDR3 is TGCGCCAGCAGCCAGGACAGTAACTATGGCTACACCTTC. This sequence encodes CASSQDSNYGYTF.

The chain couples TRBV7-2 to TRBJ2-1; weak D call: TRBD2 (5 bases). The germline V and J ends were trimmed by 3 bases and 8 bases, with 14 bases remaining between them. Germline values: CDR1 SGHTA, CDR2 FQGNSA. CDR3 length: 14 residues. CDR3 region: CASSFVLAPDEQFF. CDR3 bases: TGTGCCAGCAGCTTCGTCCTAGCCCCCGATGAGCAGTTCTTC.

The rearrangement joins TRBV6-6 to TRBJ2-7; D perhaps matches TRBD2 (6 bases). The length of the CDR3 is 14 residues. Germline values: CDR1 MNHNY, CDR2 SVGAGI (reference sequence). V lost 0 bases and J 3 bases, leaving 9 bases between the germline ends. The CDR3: CASSYSTGDYEQYF. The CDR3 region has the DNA TGTGCCAGCAGTTACTCGACGGGGGACTACGAGCAGTACTTC.

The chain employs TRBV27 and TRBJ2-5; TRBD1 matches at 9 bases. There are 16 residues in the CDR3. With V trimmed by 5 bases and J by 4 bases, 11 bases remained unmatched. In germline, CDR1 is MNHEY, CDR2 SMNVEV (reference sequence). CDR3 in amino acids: CASSPLDRGGGETQYF. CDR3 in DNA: TGTGCCAGCAGTCCGCTCGACAGGGGGGGAGGAGAGACCCAGTACTTC.

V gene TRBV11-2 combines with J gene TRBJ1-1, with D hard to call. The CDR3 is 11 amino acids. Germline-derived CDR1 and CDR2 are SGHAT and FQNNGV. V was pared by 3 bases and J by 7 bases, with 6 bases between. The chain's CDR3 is CASSLEFEAFF. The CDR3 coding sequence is TGTGCCAGCAGCTTGGAGTTTGAAGCTTTCTTT.

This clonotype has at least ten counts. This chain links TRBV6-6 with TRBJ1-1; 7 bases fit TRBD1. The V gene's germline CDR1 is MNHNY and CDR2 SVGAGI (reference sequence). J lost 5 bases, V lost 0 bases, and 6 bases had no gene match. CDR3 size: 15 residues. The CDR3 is CASSYSSRGDTEAFF. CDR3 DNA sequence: TGTGCCAGCAGTTACTCGTCCAGGGGGGATACTGAAGCTTTCTTT.

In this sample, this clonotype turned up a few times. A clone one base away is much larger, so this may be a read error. CDR3 DNA sequence: TGTGCCGCGAAGGGGGAACAAGAGACCCAGTACTTC. Its protein is CAAKGEQETQYF. The rearrangement uses TRBV10-3 and TRBJ2-5; D perhaps matches TRBD1 (6 bases). The CDR3 has 12 residues. The germline V gene encodes CDR1 ENHRY and CDR2 SYGVKD. V was clipped by 11 bases and J by 2 bases, with 12 bases between them.

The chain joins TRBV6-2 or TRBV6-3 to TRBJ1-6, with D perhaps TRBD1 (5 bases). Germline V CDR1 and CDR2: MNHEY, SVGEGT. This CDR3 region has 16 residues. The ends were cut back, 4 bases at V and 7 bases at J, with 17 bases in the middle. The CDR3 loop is CASSWTLPVYNSPLHF. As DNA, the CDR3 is TGTGCCAGCAGTTGGACACTACCGGTCTACAATTCACCCCTCCACTTT.

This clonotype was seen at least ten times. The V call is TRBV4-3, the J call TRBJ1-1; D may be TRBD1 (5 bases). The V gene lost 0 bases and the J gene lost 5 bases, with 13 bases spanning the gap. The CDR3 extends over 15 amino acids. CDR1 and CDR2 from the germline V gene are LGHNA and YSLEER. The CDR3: CASSQEGGIGTEAFF. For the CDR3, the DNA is TGCGCCAGCAGCCAAGAGGGGGGGATTGGGACTGAAGCTTTCTTT.